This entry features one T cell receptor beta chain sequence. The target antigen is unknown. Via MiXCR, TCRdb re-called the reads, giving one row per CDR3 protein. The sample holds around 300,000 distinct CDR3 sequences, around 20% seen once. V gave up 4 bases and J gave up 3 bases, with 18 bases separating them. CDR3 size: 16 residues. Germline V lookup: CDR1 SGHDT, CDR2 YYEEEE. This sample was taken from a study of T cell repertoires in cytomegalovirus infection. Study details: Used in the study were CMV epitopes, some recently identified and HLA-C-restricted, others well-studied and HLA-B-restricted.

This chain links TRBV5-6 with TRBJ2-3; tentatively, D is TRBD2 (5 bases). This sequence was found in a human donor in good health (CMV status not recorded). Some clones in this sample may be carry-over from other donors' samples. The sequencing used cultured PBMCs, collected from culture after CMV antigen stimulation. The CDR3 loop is CASSPGLNRGTDTQYF. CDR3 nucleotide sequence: TGTGCCAGCAGCCCCGGTTTAAACCGCGGGACAGATACGCAGTATTTT.